The next 15 T cell receptor beta chains were all read from a single sample in a study of molecular identifiers for immune sequencing clone quantification. Each CDR3 protein is one row after TCRdb ran MiXCR on the PCR reads. The sample lists 250,000 to 400,000 distinct CDR3 sequences; 20% to 25% were seen once. The specimen sequenced was naive CD8+ T cells from blood, with Jurkat cell RNA spiked in. The subset is: FACS-sorted CD8+CD4-CCR7+CD45RA+ naive T cells. The receptors were sampled from a human donor in good health. Some libraries in this study had Jurkat cell RNA spiked in.

As regards this clonotype: A much larger clone lies one base from this, so it may be a read error. The chain recombines TRBV5-1 with TRBJ2-1; D not certain. The CDR3 runs 12 residues. Germline V gene data show CDR1 as SGHRS and CDR2 as YFSETQ. The CDR3 protein is CAGRSSENEQFF. DNA for the CDR3: TGCGCCGGCAGGAGTTCTGAAAATGAGCAGTTCTTC.

This clonotype has at least ten counts. This chain uses TRBV7-2 with TRBJ2-5; D gene uncertain. The V end lost 2 bases, the J end lost 2 bases, and 9 bases lay between the germline ends. CDR3 length equals 14 residues. Germline assignment: CDR1 SGHTA and CDR2 FQGNSA. The CDR3 DNA reads TGTGCCAGCAGCTTATGGCGCTCTCAAGAGACCCAGTACTTC. It codes for CASSLWRSQETQYF.

This clonotype was observed at least ten times. The rearrangement joins TRBV23-1 to TRBJ1-5; TRBD1 matches 8 bases. TRBV23-1 is an ORF, and what it does is uncertain. The CDR3 runs to 15 residues. The J segment lost 4 bases and the V segment lost 4 bases, leaving 6 bases of the junction unmatched. CDR3 loop: CASSPSDRVNQPQHF. Here the CDR3 DNA reads TGCGCCAGCAGTCCATCGGACAGGGTAAATCAGCCCCAGCATTTT.

The table lists this clonotype with many counts. The chain is built from TRBV20-1 and TRBJ1-1; perhaps TRBD1 as D (6 bases). Trimming cost V 0 bases and J 3 bases, with 23 bases left between them. The CDR3 length is 18 residues. Germline CDR1 is DFQATT and CDR2 is SNEGSKA (reference sequence). The CDR3 loop reads CSARDFVNYRERDTEAFF. CDR3 DNA sequence: TGCAGTGCTAGAGATTTCGTGAATTACAGGGAGCGAGACACTGAAGCTTTCTTT.

This clonotype was detected many times. J is TRBJ2-1 and V is TRBV5-5; D might be TRBD1 (5 bases). The germline V and J ends were trimmed by 4 bases and 7 bases, with 12 bases remaining between them. This CDR3 contains 13 residues. Germline V gene data show CDR1 as SGHKS and CDR2 as YYEKEE (reference sequence). The DNA of the CDR3 is TGTGCCAGCAGCCGGCAGGGATTAAATGAGCAGTTCTTC. Its protein product is CASSRQGLNEQFF.

As for this clonotype: This may be a read error: a much more frequent sequence differs by one nucleotide. The rearrangement links TRBV29-1 to TRBJ2-3, with 8 bases matching TRBD1. The CDR3 is 16 amino acids. Germline V gene sequence: CDR1 SQVTM, CDR2 ANQGSEA. For the CDR3, the DNA is TGCAACGTTGAAGCGCCCCGGGACAGGCCTACAGATACGCAGTATTTT. Translation: CNVEAPRDRPTDTQYF.

The table lists this clonotype with many counts. This sequence joins TRBV5-4 and TRBJ2-1; unclear D gene. Trimming took off 1 base at V and 7 bases at J, with 9 bases between the two ends. The length of the CDR3 is 13 residues. Germline-derived CDR1 and CDR2 are SGHNT and YYREEE (reference sequence). The CDR3 DNA reads as TGTGCCAGCAGCTTGAGTATAGGGAATGAGCAGTTCTTC. Translated, it gives CASSLSIGNEQFF.

This clonotype has a handful of counts. The chain recombines TRBV3-1 with TRBJ2-2; no reliable D call. The V gene's germline CDR1 is LGHDT and CDR2 YNNKEL (reference sequence). Between the trimmed V and J ends, which lost 6 bases and 1 base, there was a span of 6 bases. The length of the CDR3 is 13 residues. The CDR3 nucleotides read TGTGCCAGCAGAACAATGAACACCGGGGAGCTGTTTTTT. Translated, it gives CASRTMNTGELFF.

CDR3 protein: CASSVGRSSYEQYF. CDR3 nucleotides: TGTGCCAGCAGCGTAGGCCGAAGCTCCTACGAGCAGTACTTC. The chain carries TRBV9 and TRBJ2-7; D unresolved. CDR1 and CDR2 from the germline V gene are SGDLS and YYNGEE. The CDR3 runs 14 residues. V dropped 0 bases and J dropped 0 bases, with 7 bases sitting between them.

This clonotype came up many times. This chain links TRBV19 with TRBJ2-4; TRBD1 aligns across 8 bases. V lost 6 bases, J lost 0 bases, and 7 bases stayed unmatched. The CDR3 covers 16 residues. CDR1 is LNHDA, CDR2 SQIVND, per germline (reference sequence). CDR3 DNA sequence: TGTGCCAGTAGCACCTTTGACAGGGGAGCCAAAAACATTCAGTACTTC. It is translated as CASSTFDRGAKNIQYF. Full variable domain (missing parts from reference TRBV19 and TRBJ2-4): DGGITQSPKYLFRKEGQNVTLSCEQNLNHDAMYWYRQDPGQGLRLIYYSQIVNDFQKGDIAEGYSVSREKKESFPLTVTSAQKNPTAFYLCASSTFDRGAKNIQYFGAGTRLSVL.

This clonotype has a single count. This CDR3 reads CASSPEAGGVTDTQYF. CDR3 in DNA: TGTGCCAGCAGCCCCGAGGCAGGGGGAGTCACAGATACGCAGTATTTT. The chain employs TRBV7-9 and TRBJ2-3; 7 bases are a match to TRBD1. The CDR3 spans 16 residues. CDR1 is SEHNR and CDR2 is FQNEAQ in the germline V gene (reference sequence). V lost 5 bases and J lost 2; bases outside the gene matches: 10.

This clonotype was seen ten or more times. CDR3 coding DNA: TGTGCCAGTAGTCCGGGTCTTAGCAATCAGCCCCAGCATTTT. Translating it yields CASSPGLSNQPQHF. The rearrangement links TRBV19 to TRBJ1-5, with no clear D. Trimming removed 5 bases at V and 0 bases at J, with 8 bases between. The germline gives CDR1 LNHDA, CDR2 SQIVND (reference sequence). CDR3 size: 14 residues.

In this sample, this clonotype turned up many times. The chain uses TRBV28 and TRBJ1-2, with 8 bases fitting TRBD1. V shed 5 bases and J 4 bases; nucleotides not matched to a gene: 6. The CDR3 contains 14 residues. Germline CDR1 reads MDHEN; CDR2 reads SYDVKM. The CDR3 reads CASSRTGSGYGYTF. CDR3 DNA: TGTGCCAGCAGTCGGACAGGGAGTGGCTATGGCTACACCTTC.

About this clonotype: Since the CDR3 does not end with the conserved phenylalanine or tryptophan, this likely comes from a read error. The DNA of the CDR3 is TGTGCCAGTAGCGCCGGGACTAGGGGCGGCAATGAGCAGTTCTCC. This translates into CASSAGTRGGNEQFS. The chain joins TRBV19 to TRBJ2-1, with TRBD2 matching 8 bases. Germline V gene sequence: CDR1 LNHDA, CDR2 SQIVND (reference sequence). V lost 6 bases, J lost 6 bases, and 10 bases stayed unmatched. CDR3 length: 15 residues.

This clonotype was found a few times. This rearrangement joins TRBV7-9 to TRBJ2-7; 9 bases fit TRBD1. CDR1 SEHNR and CDR2 FQNEAQ come from the germline V gene (reference sequence). This CDR3 region has 15 residues. The ends lost 5 bases at V and 5 bases at J; junction bases unmatched: 10. The CDR3 region has the DNA TGTGCCAGCAGCCTGCCGGGACAGGGAATAGACGAGCAGTACTTC. It yields the protein CASSLPGQGIDEQYF.